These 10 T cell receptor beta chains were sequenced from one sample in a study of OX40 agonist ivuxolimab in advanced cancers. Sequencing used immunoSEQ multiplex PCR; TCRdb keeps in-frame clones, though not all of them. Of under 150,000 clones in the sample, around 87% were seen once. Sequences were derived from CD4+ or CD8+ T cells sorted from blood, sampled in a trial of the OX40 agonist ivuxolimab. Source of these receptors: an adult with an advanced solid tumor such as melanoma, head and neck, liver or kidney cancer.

The CDR3 nucleotides read TGTGCCTGGAGTGCGGCTCCCGGGGGCAATGAGCAGTTCTTC. It is translated as CAWSAAPGGNEQFF. The chain employs TRBV30 and TRBJ2-1; TRBD2 is a possible D gene (6 bases). Trimming shortened V by 1 base and J by 6 bases, and 13 bases separated the two germline ends. Looked up from germline, CDR1 is GTSNPN and CDR2 is SVGIG (reference sequence). The CDR3 has 14 residues.

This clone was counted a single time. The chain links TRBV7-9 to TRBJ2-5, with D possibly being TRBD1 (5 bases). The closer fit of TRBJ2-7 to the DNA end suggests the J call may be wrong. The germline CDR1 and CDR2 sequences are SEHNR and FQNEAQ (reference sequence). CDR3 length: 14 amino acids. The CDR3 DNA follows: TGTGCCAGCAGCCCAGGGTCGGGCTCCTACGAGCAGTACTTC. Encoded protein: CASSPGSGSYEQYF.

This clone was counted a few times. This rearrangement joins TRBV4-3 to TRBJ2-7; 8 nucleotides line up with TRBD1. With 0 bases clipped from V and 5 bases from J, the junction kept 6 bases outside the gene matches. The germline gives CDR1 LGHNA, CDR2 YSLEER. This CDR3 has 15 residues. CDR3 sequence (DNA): TGCGCCAGCAGCCAAGATGGGGGACAGGTCCACGAGCAGTACTTC. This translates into CASSQDGGQVHEQYF.

CDR3 sequence: CASSLSSTTRTGGNTIYF. CDR3 in DNA: TGTGCCAGCAGTTTAAGCTCCACTACTCGAACAGGGGGAAACACCATATATTTT. The chain employs TRBV27 and TRBJ1-3; D is perhaps TRBD1 (6 bases). V lost 2 bases, J lost 4 bases, and 21 bases lay in between. Per germline, CDR1 MNHEY and CDR2 SMNVEV (reference sequence). The CDR3 length is 18 residues.

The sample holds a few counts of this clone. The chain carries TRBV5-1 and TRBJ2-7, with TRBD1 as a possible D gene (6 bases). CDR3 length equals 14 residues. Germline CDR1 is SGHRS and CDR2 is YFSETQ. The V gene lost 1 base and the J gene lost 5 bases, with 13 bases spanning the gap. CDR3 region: CASSLLQGRDEQYF. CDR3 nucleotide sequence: TGCGCCAGCAGCTTGTTACAGGGTAGGGACGAGCAGTACTTC.

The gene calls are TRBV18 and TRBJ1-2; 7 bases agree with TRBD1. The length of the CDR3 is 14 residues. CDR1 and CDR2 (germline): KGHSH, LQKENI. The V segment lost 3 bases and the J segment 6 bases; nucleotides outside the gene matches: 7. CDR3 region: CASSPNDRANGYTF. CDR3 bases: TGTGCCAGCTCACCTAACGACAGGGCCAATGGCTACACCTTC. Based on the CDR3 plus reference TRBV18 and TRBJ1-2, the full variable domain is NAGVMQNPRHLVRRRGQEARLRCSPMKGHSHVYWYRQLPEEGLKFMVYLQKENIIDESGMPKERFSAEFPKEGPSILRIQQVVRGDSAAYFCASSPNDRANGYTFGSGTRLTVV.

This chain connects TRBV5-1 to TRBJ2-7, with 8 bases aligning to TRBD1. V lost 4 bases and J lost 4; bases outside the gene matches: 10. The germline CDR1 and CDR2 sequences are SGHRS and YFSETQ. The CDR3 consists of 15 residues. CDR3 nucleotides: TGCGCCAGCAGCGGTGCACGGGACAGGCTGTACGAGCAGTACTTC. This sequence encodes CASSGARDRLYEQYF.

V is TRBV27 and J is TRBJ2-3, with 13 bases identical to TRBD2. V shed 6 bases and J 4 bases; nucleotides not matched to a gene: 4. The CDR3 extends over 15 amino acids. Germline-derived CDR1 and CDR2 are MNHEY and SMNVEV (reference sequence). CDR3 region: CASRGTSGAADTQYF. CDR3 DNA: TGTGCCAGCAGAGGGACTAGCGGGGCCGCAGATACGCAGTATTTT.

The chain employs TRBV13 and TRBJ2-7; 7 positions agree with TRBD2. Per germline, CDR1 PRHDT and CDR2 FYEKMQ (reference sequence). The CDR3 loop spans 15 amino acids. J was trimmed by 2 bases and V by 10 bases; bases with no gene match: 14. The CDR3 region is CATSKGAAGPYEQYF. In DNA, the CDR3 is TGTGCCACTTCTAAAGGGGCAGCGGGGCCCTACGAGCAGTACTTC.

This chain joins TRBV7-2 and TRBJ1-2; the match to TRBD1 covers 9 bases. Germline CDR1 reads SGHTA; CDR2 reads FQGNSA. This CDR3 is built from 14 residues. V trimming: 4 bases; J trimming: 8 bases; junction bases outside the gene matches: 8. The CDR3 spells CASSSDRGSKGYTF. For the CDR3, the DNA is TGTGCCAGCAGCTCGGACAGGGGTTCGAAGGGCTACACCTTC.